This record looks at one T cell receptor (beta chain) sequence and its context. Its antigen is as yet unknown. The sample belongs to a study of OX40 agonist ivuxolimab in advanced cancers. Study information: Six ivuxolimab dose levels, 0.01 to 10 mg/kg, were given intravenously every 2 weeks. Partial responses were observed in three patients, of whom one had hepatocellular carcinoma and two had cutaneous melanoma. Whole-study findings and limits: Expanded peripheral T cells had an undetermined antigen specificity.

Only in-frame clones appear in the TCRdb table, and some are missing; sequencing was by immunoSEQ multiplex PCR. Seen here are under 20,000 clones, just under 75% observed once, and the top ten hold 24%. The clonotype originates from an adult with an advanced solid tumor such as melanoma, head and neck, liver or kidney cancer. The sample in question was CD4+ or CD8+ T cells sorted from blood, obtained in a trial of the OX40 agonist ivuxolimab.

CDR3 protein: CASSLVADINIQYF. The CDR3 nucleotides are TGTGCCAGCAGCTTGGTGGCAGACATAAACATTCAGTACTTC. This chain links TRBV5-6 with TRBJ2-4; no clear D gene. CDR1 is SGHDT, CDR2 YYEEEE, per germline. The V end was cut by 0 bases, the J end by 6 bases, with 10 bases between. There are 14 residues in the CDR3.